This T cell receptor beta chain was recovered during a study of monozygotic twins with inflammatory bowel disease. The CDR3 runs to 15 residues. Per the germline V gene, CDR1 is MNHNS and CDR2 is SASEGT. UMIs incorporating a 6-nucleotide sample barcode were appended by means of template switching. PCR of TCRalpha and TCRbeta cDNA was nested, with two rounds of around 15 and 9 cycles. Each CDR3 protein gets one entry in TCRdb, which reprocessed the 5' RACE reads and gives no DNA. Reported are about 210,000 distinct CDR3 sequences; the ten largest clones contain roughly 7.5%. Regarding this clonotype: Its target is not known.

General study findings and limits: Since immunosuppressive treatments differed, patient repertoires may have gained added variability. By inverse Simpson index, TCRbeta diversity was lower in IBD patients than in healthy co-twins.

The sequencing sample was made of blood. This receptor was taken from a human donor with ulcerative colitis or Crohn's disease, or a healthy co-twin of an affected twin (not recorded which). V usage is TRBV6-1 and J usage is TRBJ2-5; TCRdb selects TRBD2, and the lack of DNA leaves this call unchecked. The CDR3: CASRMSGGVQETQYF.